A single sample is the source of the 20 T cell receptor beta chains below, sequenced in a study of T cells in Graves' hyperthyroidism and ophthalmopathy. The TCR beta CDR3 regions underwent amplification using RNA transcripts as the source. During a first-round RT-PCR of the TCR CDR3, the HTBI primer set was used. TCRdb reprocessed the multiplex PCR reads via MiXCR and lists one record per CDR3 protein. The top ten clones hold 15% to 19% of a sample with more than 550,000 distinct CDR3 sequences, 17% of them seen once. Sequenced input: blood. These receptors were taken from a man in his fifties or sixties with Graves' hyperthyroidism.

This clonotype was counted many times. The chain has TRBV28 and TRBJ2-7; TRBD2 matches at 7 bases. This CDR3 is 14 amino acids long. Losses at the gene ends were 3 bases for V and 6 bases for J; bases not matched to a gene: 8. Germline V CDR1 and CDR2: MDHEN, SYDVKM. The CDR3 DNA follows: TGTGCCAGCAGTTTTCTAGCGGCACCGGCCGAGCAGTACTTC. Protein: CASSFLAAPAEQYF.

This clonotype was seen repeatedly, ten times or more. This rearrangement joins TRBV25-1 to TRBJ2-1; 10 nucleotides align to TRBD2. The CDR3 runs to 16 residues. V was clipped by 4 bases and J by 6 bases; unmatched bases: 9. Germline CDR1 MGHDK, CDR2 SYGVNS. This CDR3 is CASSVGPAGGFNEQFF. CDR3 nucleotides: TGTGCCAGCAGTGTAGGTCCAGCGGGAGGGTTCAATGAGCAGTTCTTC.

J is TRBJ2-7 and V is TRBV25-1, with 9 bases aligning to TRBD2. The CDR3 length is 15 residues. Unmatched junction bases numbered 12, after V lost 8 bases and J lost 4 bases. Germline V lookup: CDR1 MGHDK, CDR2 SYGVNS. CDR3 bases: TGTGCCAGCGAAACCAAGACTAGCGGAATTTACGAGCAGTACTTC. It specifies CASETKTSGIYEQYF.

This clonotype was recorded at least ten times. V is TRBV2 and J is TRBJ1-1; D uncertain. Germline V gene sequence: CDR1 SNHLY, CDR2 FYNNEI. CDR3 size: 15 residues. Trimming pared 1 base from V and 1 base from J, leaving 10 bases between. CDR3: CASSEEQQSNTEAFF. As DNA, the CDR3 is TGTGCCAGCAGTGAAGAACAACAGTCGAACACTGAAGCTTTCTTT.

This clonotype occurred many times. The chain carries TRBV12-3 or TRBV12-4 and TRBJ1-4; D gene unclear. V shed 2 bases and J shed 7 bases, with 14 bases lying between them. The CDR3 runs 15 residues. CDR3 DNA sequence: TGTGCCAGCAGTTTATTTACTGCAAGAGGTGAAAAACTGTTTTTT. The encoded protein is CASSLFTARGEKLFF.

This clonotype occurred a few times. This chain links TRBV9 with TRBJ2-3; no clear D. Trimming removed 2 bases at V and 0 bases at J, with 10 bases between. From germline, CDR1 is SGDLS and CDR2 YYNGEE. The CDR3 spans 15 residues. The DNA of the CDR3 is TGTGCCAGCAGCGTTTTGGACGTTAGCACAGATACGCAGTATTTT. Protein sequence: CASSVLDVSTDTQYF.

In this sample, this clonotype turned up a few times. This chain links TRBV28 with TRBJ2-7; the match to TRBD1 covers 7 bases. V lost 4 bases, J lost 4 bases, and 4 bases stayed unmatched. This CDR3 contains 13 residues. CDR1 is MDHEN, CDR2 SYDVKM, per germline. The CDR3 nucleotides read TGTGCCAGCAGTTCGACAGGGTTGTACGAGCAGTACTTC. Its translation: CASSSTGLYEQYF.

This clonotype has a handful of counts. The gene calls are TRBV4-3 and TRBJ2-6, with D possibly matching TRBD2 (5 bases). Germline V gene sequence: CDR1 LGHNA, CDR2 YSLEER. The CDR3 is 19 residues long. V shed 1 base and J shed 0 bases, with 16 bases lying between them. In nucleotides, the CDR3 is TGCGCCAGCAGCCAAGCGTTTGGTAGCGCTAACTCTGGGGCCAACGTCCTGACTTTC. Translation: CASSQAFGSANSGANVLTF.

The sample holds one count of this clonotype. V is TRBV10-2 and J is TRBJ2-3; possibly TRBD2 for D (5 bases). Germline CDR1 is WSHSY and CDR2 is SAAADI. V lost 0 bases and J 1 base, leaving 11 bases between the germline ends. The CDR3 length is 16 residues. The CDR3: CASSESLGIGTDTQYF. The CDR3 DNA sequence: TGCGCCAGCAGTGAGTCACTAGGGATAGGCACAGATACGCAGTATTTT.

This clonotype was detected ten times or more. This sequence joins TRBV6-1 and TRBJ1-5; D might be TRBD1 (5 bases). Trimming stripped 5 bases from V and 1 base from J, with 15 bases between. The CDR3 loop spans 16 amino acids. Germline V CDR1 and CDR2: MNHNS, SASEGT. CDR3 sequence: CASSRGGPRSNQPQHF. In DNA form, the CDR3 reads TGTGCCAGCAGTCGGGGGGGTCCTAGGAGCAATCAGCCCCAGCATTTT.

The rearrangement joins TRBV6-2 or TRBV6-3 to TRBJ1-1; D call uncertain. Trimming took off 4 bases at V and 1 base at J, with 16 bases between the two ends. The germline V gene encodes CDR1 MNHEY and CDR2 SVGEGT. The CDR3 extends over 16 amino acids. The CDR3 is CASSSWVWDGNTEAFF. The CDR3, as DNA: TGTGCCAGCAGTTCGTGGGTTTGGGATGGGAACACTGAAGCTTTCTTT.

This clonotype was seen ten or more times. This chain joins TRBV20-1 and TRBJ2-7; D gene ambiguous. Germline CDR1 DFQATT, CDR2 SNEGSKA (reference sequence). V dropped 0 bases and J dropped 0 bases, with 12 bases sitting between them. The CDR3 loop spans 15 amino acids. The CDR3 nucleotides read TGCAGTGCTAGAGATCCAGGACGGTCCTCCTACGAGCAGTACTTC. As protein: CSARDPGRSSYEQYF.

This clonotype was picked up many times. This chain uses TRBV7-8 with TRBJ1-1; TRBD1 aligns across 7 bases. Germline V lookup: CDR1 SGHVS, CDR2 FQNEAQ. Unmatched junction bases numbered 5, after V lost 4 bases and J lost 0 bases. The CDR3 loop spans 15 amino acids. The CDR3 coding sequence is TGTGCCAGCAGCTATCGGGACAGATTGAACACTGAAGCTTTCTTT. Translation: CASSYRDRLNTEAFF.

This clonotype was seen repeatedly, ten times or more. The chain carries TRBV20-1 and TRBJ2-7; 11 bases align to TRBD2. V lost 2 bases and J lost 5; bases outside the gene matches: 8. CDR1 and CDR2 from the germline V gene are DFQATT and SNEGSKA (reference sequence). This CDR3 contains 15 residues. CDR3 nucleotides: TGCAGTGCTAGATCCACTAGCGGGAGTATCCACGAGCAGTACTTC. Residues: CSARSTSGSIHEQYF.

This clonotype was seen a handful of times. The chain employs TRBV20-1 and TRBJ2-7, with 10 bases that match TRBD2. The V segment lost 1 base and the J segment 3 bases; nucleotides outside the gene matches: 12. The CDR3 loop spans 17 amino acids. Germline CDR1 and CDR2: DFQATT and SNEGSKA (reference sequence). CDR3 sequence reads: CSARAPRTSGNNYEQYF. CDR3 DNA sequence: TGCAGTGCTAGAGCCCCTCGTACTAGCGGGAACAACTACGAGCAGTACTTC.

This clonotype was seen repeatedly, ten times or more. This chain links TRBV4-1 with TRBJ1-5; D is undetermined. The CDR3 has 13 residues. With 0 bases removed from V and 5 bases from J, the gap between germline ends came to 5 bases. The germline CDR1 and CDR2 sequences are MGHRA and YSYEKL. The CDR3 coding sequence is TGCGCCAGCAGCCAAGAGCCTTATCAGCCCCAGCATTTT. It encodes CASSQEPYQPQHF.

This sequence joins TRBV19 and TRBJ1-5; D is unclear. There are 15 residues in the CDR3. V lost 7 bases to trimming and J lost 3 bases, with 16 bases between them. The germline V gene has CDR1 LNHDA and CDR2 SQIVND (reference sequence). This chain's CDR3 is CASMPRTEINQPQHF. CDR3 nucleotide sequence: TGTGCCAGTATGCCCCGGACCGAAATCAATCAGCCCCAGCATTTT.

This clonotype showed up just a few times. The rearrangement links TRBV6-2 or TRBV6-3 to TRBJ2-7; TRBD1 is a possible D gene (5 bases). The CDR3 consists of 14 residues. The germline V gene has CDR1 MNHEY and CDR2 SVGEGT. V lost 1 base to trimming and J lost 6 bases, with 13 bases between them. CDR3 bases: TGTGCCAGCAGTTACTACGGCAGGGTCGGCGAGCAGTACTTC. Protein: CASSYYGRVGEQYF.

This clonotype was detected ten times or more. The chain employs TRBV28 and TRBJ2-3; 13 bases align to TRBD2. The CDR3 has 16 amino acids. The V and J ends lost 7 bases and 8 bases, in that order; junction bases with no gene match: 12. Looked up from germline, CDR1 is MDHEN and CDR2 is SYDVKM. CDR3 DNA sequence: TGTGCCAGCAAACTGAGGACTAGCGGGAGAGAGGGTACGCAGTATTTT. This codes for CASKLRTSGREGTQYF.

This chain joins TRBV19 and TRBJ2-1; tentative D call: TRBD2 (6 bases). There are 17 residues in the CDR3. Trimming left V 1 base short and J 0 bases short, with 13 bases between. Germline V gene sequence: CDR1 LNHDA, CDR2 SQIVND (reference sequence). Here the CDR3 reads CASSIGRDFSSYNEQFF. The DNA for the CDR3 is TGTGCCAGTAGTATAGGAAGGGACTTCAGCTCCTACAATGAGCAGTTCTTC.